Following are 15 T cell receptor beta chains from one sample sequenced in a study of blood T cells in healthy people across ages (dated by TCRdb to between 2014 and 2016). The library relied on 5' RACE. Sequencing was carried out with an Illumina HiSeq 2500. A second PCR of about 6 to 11 cycles was performed with a sample-barcoded 5' primer and a J-beta primer mix. TCRdb reprocessing: public reads trimmed at Q25 with fastp, clones called with MiXCR, in-frame beta chains kept. Rows are unified per CDR3 protein, each entry keeping the most common DNA and genes. This sample holds roughly 1,300,000 distinct CDR3 sequences; 59% were observed only once. Roughly 7% of the sample is held by the ten biggest clonotypes. Sequenced: blood. All receptors derive from a man aged 18 to 35 in good health.

With regard to this clonotype: The junction differs from germline at one of its ends, possibly a read error. The V and J genes are TRBV7-9 and TRBJ2-5; no clear D gene. The J call is uncertain, as TRBJ2-7 better fits the DNA end. Germline-derived CDR1 and CDR2 are SEHNR and FQNEAQ (reference sequence). This CDR3 has 13 residues. CDR3 in DNA: TGTGCCAGCGGCTTAGGTGGGTTATACGAGCAGTACTTC. Its translation: CASGLGGLYEQYF.

The chain has TRBV6-2 or TRBV6-3 and TRBJ2-2; 9 positions agree with TRBD2. J lost 3 bases, V lost 0 bases, and 5 bases had no gene match. Germline V gives CDR1 MNHEY, CDR2 SVGEGT. CDR3 length: 17 amino acids. The CDR3 is CASSYSNPSGDTGELFF. As DNA, the CDR3 is TGTGCCAGCAGTTACTCGAATCCTAGCGGGGACACCGGGGAGCTGTTTTTT.

This clonotype was seen a few times. V and J are TRBV25-1 and TRBJ2-7; no definite D call. Trimming removed 4 bases at V and 2 bases at J, with 9 bases between. The CDR3 is 13 residues long. Per germline, CDR1 MGHDK and CDR2 SYGVNS. This chain's CDR3 is CASSAQAPYEQYF. The CDR3 DNA sequence: TGTGCCAGCAGTGCGCAGGCACCCTACGAGCAGTACTTC.

This chain uses TRBV6-1 with TRBJ1-2; TRBD1 is a possible D gene (5 bases). CDR1 and CDR2 (germline): MNHNS, SASEGT. Trimming took 10 bases from V and 0 from J, leaving 15 bases between them. The CDR3 runs to 14 residues. The CDR3 is CATDRQRPNYGYTF. The CDR3 DNA is TGTGCCACCGATAGACAGCGACCTAACTATGGCTACACCTTC.

A few counts support this clonotype. V and J are TRBV6-5 and TRBJ2-5; the match to TRBD1 covers 9 bases. The DNA end is more similar to TRBJ2-7, so the J call may be wrong. CDR3 length: 14 residues. CDR1 is MNHEY, CDR2 SVGAGI, per germline. The CDR3 sequence: CASSWDRVAYEQYF. The CDR3 region has the DNA TGTGCCAGCAGTTGGGACAGGGTGGCCTACGAGCAGTACTTC.

V and J are TRBV20-1 and TRBJ2-1; 7 bases fit TRBD2. Per the germline V gene, CDR1 is DFQATT and CDR2 is SNEGSKA (reference sequence). V gave up 1 base and J gave up 3 bases; unmatched junction bases: 12. The CDR3 has 17 amino acids. CDR3 protein: CSARVIRREWFYNEQFF. CDR3 bases: TGCAGTGCTAGAGTAATCCGGCGGGAGTGGTTCTACAATGAGCAGTTCTTC.

The chain carries TRBV27 and TRBJ1-2; 8 nucleotides agree with TRBD1. CDR1 and CDR2 from the germline V gene are MNHEY and SMNVEV (reference sequence). V dropped 8 bases and J dropped 7; count of bases not matched to a gene: 12. The CDR3 has 14 amino acids. CDR3 in DNA: TGTGCCAGCGGGCCAGGGGGCGAATCTGGTGGCTACACCTTC. Its protein product is CASGPGGESGGYTF.

This clonotype was detected ten times or more. This chain uses TRBV6-2 or TRBV6-3 with TRBJ2-3, with a tentative D call TRBD2 (5 bases). CDR3 length equals 15 residues. Germline V gene sequence: CDR1 MNHEY, CDR2 SVGEGT. V lost 0 bases and J lost 6, with 13 bases in between. The CDR3 loop is CASSYSWGEIDTQYF. DNA of the CDR3: TGTGCCAGCAGTTACTCCTGGGGAGAAATCGATACGCAGTATTTT.

This sequence joins TRBV7-2 and TRBJ2-5, with D possibly matching TRBD1 (6 bases). The CDR3 totals 14 residues. Germline V gene data show CDR1 as SGHTA and CDR2 as FQGNSA. Trimming took off 5 bases at V and 5 bases at J, with 15 bases between the two ends. The CDR3 DNA sequence: TGTGCCAGCAGCGTCTCTCCACAGGGCGAGACCCAGTACTTC. Translating it yields CASSVSPQGETQYF. The whole variable domain, remainder taken from reference TRBV7-2 and TRBJ2-5, is GAGVSQSPSNKVTEKGKDVELRCDPISGHTALYWYRQSLGQGLEFLIYFQGNSAPDKSGLPSDRFSAERTGGSVSTLTIQRTQQEDSAVYLCASSVSPQGETQYFGPGTRLLVL.

The rearrangement joins TRBV7-6 to TRBJ2-1; D possibly corresponds to TRBD2 (6 bases). V was shortened by 1 base and J by 7 bases, with 17 bases between the two germline ends. The CDR3 is 16 amino acids. Per germline, CDR1 SGHVS and CDR2 FNYEAQ. CDR3 coding DNA: TGTGCCAGCAGCTTAGGGCTAGCGAGGAGCGGGAATGAGCAGTTCTTC. Protein sequence: CASSLGLARSGNEQFF.

In its sample, this clonotype was seen once. V is TRBV3-1 and J is TRBJ1-5, with D maybe TRBD1 (6 bases). Germline assignment: CDR1 LGHDT and CDR2 YNNKEL (reference sequence). This CDR3 is 14 amino acids long. V lost 0 bases and J lost 6, with 9 bases in between. CDR3 region: CASSQEAGVQPQHF. For the CDR3, the DNA is TGTGCCAGCAGCCAAGAGGCAGGGGTTCAGCCCCAGCATTTT. The full variable domain, rest sourced from reference TRBV3-1 and TRBJ1-5, is DTAVSQTPKYLVTQMGNDKSIKCEQNLGHDTMYWYKQDSKKFLKIMFSYNNKELIINETVPNRFSPKSPDKAHLNLHINSLELGDSAVYFCASSQEAGVQPQHFGDGTRLSIL.

This chain connects TRBV6-1 to TRBJ1-2, with 7 positions matching TRBD1. With 6 bases clipped from V and 7 bases from J, the junction kept 14 bases outside the gene matches. The CDR3 covers 15 residues. The germline V gene has CDR1 MNHNS and CDR2 SASEGT. The CDR3 spells CASRLLTGSAGGYTF. In DNA form, the CDR3 reads TGTGCCAGCAGGCTCTTGACAGGGTCCGCGGGTGGCTACACCTTC.

This chain connects TRBV6-2 or TRBV6-3 to TRBJ2-1; TRBD2 agrees at 11 bases. Germline CDR1 reads MNHEY; CDR2 reads SVGEGT. There are 15 residues in the CDR3. The J segment lost 9 bases and the V segment lost 6 bases, leaving 10 bases of the junction unmatched. The CDR3 DNA reads TGTGCCAGCAGCAAGGGACTAGCGGCATTTGGTGAGCAGTTCTTC. Translating gives CASSKGLAAFGEQFF.

The chain has TRBV7-9 and TRBJ2-6; the D gene is possibly TRBD1 (6 bases). V was shortened by 1 base and J by 0 bases, with 13 bases between the two germline ends. Germline assignment: CDR1 SEHNR and CDR2 FQNEAQ (reference sequence). The CDR3 spans 18 residues. The CDR3 DNA reads TGTGCCAGCAGCTTAGACAGAGGGGGAATCTCTGGGGCCAACGTCCTGACTTTC. Translation: CASSLDRGGISGANVLTF.

There are a few counts of this clonotype. The rearrangement uses TRBV27 and TRBJ2-1, with D unclear. V was cut by 5 bases and J by 6 bases, with 11 bases left in between. CDR3 length: 13 residues. The germline CDR1 and CDR2 sequences are MNHEY and SMNVEV (reference sequence). CDR3 sequence: CASSPLPPNEQFF. For the CDR3, the DNA is TGTGCCAGCAGTCCCCTGCCTCCCAATGAGCAGTTCTTC.